This T cell receptor (beta chain) was sequenced during a study of T cell responses to AZD1222 COVID-19 vaccine. Study conclusions and caveats: Clonal diversity was possibly underestimated, and the donors were mostly white British, with more females.

Germline assignment: CDR1 LNHDA and CDR2 SQIVND (reference sequence). This CDR3 spans 15 amino acids. Losses at the gene ends were 5 bases for V and 6 bases for J; bases not matched to a gene: 7. TCRdb keeps only in-frame clones here, not all; method: immunoSEQ multiplex PCR. The data contain approximately 150,000 clones, roughly 89% of them seen just once; the ten biggest clones take up 4.5% to 6.5%. Details on this clone: Its cognate antigen is unknown.

The rearrangement uses TRBV19 and TRBJ2-1, with 10 nucleotides matching TRBD2. The receptor was isolated from an adult in good health. Sequencing used peripheral blood, obtained on day 0 of AZD1222 vaccination. CDR3 loop: CASSVTSGVFNEQFF. In DNA, the CDR3 is TGTGCCAGTAGTGTAACTAGCGGGGTATTCAATGAGCAGTTCTTC.